These 32 T cell receptor beta chains came from one sample sequenced in a study of spatial heterogeneity in lung cancer. Whole-study results and caveats: Higher tumor mutation counts went along with higher counts of expanded intratumoral alpha and beta TCRs.

TCRdb independently ran MiXCR on the 5' RACE reads; one entry per CDR3 protein. The data show about 20,000 distinct CDR3 sequences, around 8% seen once. The time point here: sample taken at primary tumor resection. The antigens for these receptors are not known. The sequences come from lung tumor tissue, collected at surgery. Receptors originate from a male donor with early-stage non-small cell lung cancer.

The chain uses TRBV29-1 and TRBJ2-3, with 10 bases aligning to TRBD1. CDR3 length equals 15 residues. The V and J ends lost 6 bases and 4 bases, in that order; junction bases with no gene match: 10. Germline V gene data show CDR1 as SQVTM and CDR2 as ANQGSEA. DNA for the CDR3: TGCAGCGTAAAAACCGGGACAGGGGACGCAGATACGCAGTATTTT. This gives the protein CSVKTGTGDADTQYF.

This clonotype was found many times. The V and J genes are TRBV5-1 and TRBJ1-2, with D unclear. Trimming took 7 bases from V and 2 from J, leaving 15 bases between them. Germline V gene data show CDR1 as SGHRS and CDR2 as YFSETQ. The CDR3 loop spans 14 amino acids. CDR3 DNA sequence: TGCGCCAGCGGGTCTTCTGAGGCCAACTATGGCTACACCTTC. Protein: CASGSSEANYGYTF.

This clonotype appeared many times. The chain recombines TRBV28 with TRBJ1-2; D is ambiguous. This CDR3 comprises 11 residues. The ends were cut back, 5 bases at V and 8 bases at J, with 9 bases in the middle. In germline, CDR1 is MDHEN, CDR2 SYDVKM. The CDR3: CASSRSSGYTF. DNA for the CDR3: TGTGCCAGCAGTCGGTCCTCCGGCTACACCTTC.

This clonotype was seen only a few times. CDR3 DNA: TGTGCCAGCAGCCTCCGAGGACAGGGTCAAACCTACAATGAGCAGTTCTTC. Protein: CASSLRGQGQTYNEQFF. This chain links TRBV3-1 with TRBJ2-1, with TRBD1 matching over 8 bases. The CDR3 covers 17 residues. J lost 2 bases, V lost 4 bases, and 10 bases had no gene match. The germline V gene has CDR1 LGHDT and CDR2 YNNKEL (reference sequence).

This clonotype has ten or more counts. The CDR3 loop reads CASSTFLEGNQPQHF. The CDR3 nucleotides read TGTGCCAGCAGTACTTTCCTTGAAGGCAATCAGCCCCAGCATTTT. V usage is TRBV6-2 or TRBV6-3 and J usage is TRBJ1-5; D is unresolved. The CDR3 extends over 15 amino acids. V was shortened by 5 bases and J by 2 bases, with 13 bases between the two germline ends. Germline V gene data show CDR1 as MNHEY and CDR2 as SVGEGT.

In this sample, this clonotype turned up a few times. The CDR3 is CASSLGPANEKLFF. The CDR3 nucleotides read TGTGCCAGCAGCCTTGGTCCAGCTAATGAAAAACTGTTTTTT. V and J are TRBV7-2 and TRBJ1-4; D is ambiguous. The germline CDR1 and CDR2 sequences are SGHTA and FQGNSA. The CDR3 contains 14 residues. Deletions cut 5 bases from V and 3 bases from J, with 10 bases between.

This clonotype was recorded a few times. The chain joins TRBV6-1 to TRBJ1-1; tentative D call: TRBD1 (5 bases). Germline loops: CDR1 MNHNS, CDR2 SASEGT. Trimming took off 4 bases at V and 4 bases at J, with 13 bases between the two ends. This CDR3 comprises 14 residues. Here the CDR3 reads CASSVGGGGTEAFF. CDR3 DNA: TGTGCCAGCAGTGTTGGGGGAGGAGGCACTGAAGCTTTCTTT.

V and J are TRBV5-1 and TRBJ2-6, with 11 bases identical to TRBD1. The CDR3 loop spans 18 amino acids. The germline V gene encodes CDR1 SGHRS and CDR2 YFSETQ. V trimming: 0 bases; J trimming: 4 bases; junction bases outside the gene matches: 6. For the CDR3, the DNA is TGCGCCAGCAGCTTGGCAGGACAGGGGGCGGGAGGGGCCAACGTCCTGACTTTC. Translation: CASSLAGQGAGGANVLTF.

The J gene is TRBJ1-4, the V gene TRBV28; possibly TRBD1 for D (6 bases). The CDR3 loop spans 18 amino acids. V lost 5 bases and J lost 5, with 24 bases in between. Germline CDR1 and CDR2: MDHEN and SYDVKM. CDR3 nucleotides: TGTGCCAGCAGTACCTGGACAGTTAAGGAGCCCCACAATGAAAAACTGTTTTTT. Residues: CASSTWTVKEPHNEKLFF.

This clonotype was detected ten times or more. This chain connects TRBV5-4 to TRBJ1-3; possible D gene TRBD1, 5 bases. Germline V CDR1 and CDR2: SGHNT, YYREEE (reference sequence). The V end was cut by 4 bases, the J end by 4 bases, with 15 bases between. The CDR3 has 15 residues. The CDR3 reads CASSPAAGRGNTIYF. The DNA for the CDR3 is TGTGCCAGCAGCCCAGCAGCGGGACGCGGAAACACCATATATTTT.

In its sample, this clonotype was seen a few times. The chain uses TRBV29-1 and TRBJ2-2; D is perhaps TRBD2 (5 bases). The CDR3 loop spans 15 amino acids. CDR1 is SQVTM, CDR2 ANQGSEA, per germline. V was pared by 4 bases and J by 1 base, with 13 bases between. CDR3 in amino acids: CSVGNRRGNTGELFF. CDR3 bases: TGCAGCGTTGGAAATCGACGGGGGAACACCGGGGAGCTGTTTTTT.

The sample holds many counts of this clonotype. The chain couples TRBV6-4 to TRBJ2-4; D gene uncertain. The V end lost 3 bases, the J end lost 2 bases, and 14 bases lay between the germline ends. Germline V gene lookup returns CDR1 MRHNA and CDR2 SNTAGT. The CDR3 has 16 amino acids. As DNA, the CDR3 is TGTGCCAGCAGTGATCGGCAGCCCGGCACCAAAAACATTCAGTACTTC. Translation: CASSDRQPGTKNIQYF.

This clonotype was observed at least ten times. This chain links TRBV7-9 with TRBJ1-1, with 7 positions matching TRBD1. The germline gives CDR1 SEHNR, CDR2 FQNEAQ (reference sequence). V was clipped by 4 bases and J by 1 base; unmatched bases: 6. The length of the CDR3 is 15 residues. The DNA for the CDR3 is TGTGCCAGCAGCTATCCGGGACAGAAGAACACTGAAGCTTTCTTT. This codes for CASSYPGQKNTEAFF. The full variable domain, completed using reference TRBV7-9 and TRBJ1-1, is DTGVSQNPRHKITKRGQNVTFRCDPISEHNRLYWYRQTLGQGPEFLTYFQNEAQLEKSRLLSDRFSAERPKGSFSTLEIQRTEQGDSAMYLCASSYPGQKNTEAFFGQGTRLTVV.

This clonotype appeared many times. V is TRBV9 and J is TRBJ2-2; no definite D call. CDR3 length equals 14 residues. V was pared by 4 bases and J by 7 bases, with 14 bases between. CDR1 is SGDLS, CDR2 YYNGEE, per germline. Here the CDR3 DNA reads TGTGCCAGCAGCCTCACCGGCCCTAGCGGGGAGCTGTTTTTT. This codes for CASSLTGPSGELFF.

Note on this clonotype: This may stem from a read error, because a much larger clone lies one nucleotide away. The chain employs TRBV10-3 and TRBJ1-2, with D possibly matching TRBD1 (6 bases). Germline V gene lookup returns CDR1 ENHRY and CDR2 SYGVKD. The CDR3 consists of 14 residues. CDR3 DNA sequence: TGTGCCATCAGCCAAGCACAGGGTGGCTATGGCGACACCTTC. It specifies CAISQAQGGYGDTF.

By share, this clonotype counts as medium-sized (0.01 to 0.1%). CDR3 in DNA: TGTGCCAGCAGTTTGGATTCAGCCTTGAACACTGAAGCTTTCTTT. As protein: CASSLDSALNTEAFF. V and J are TRBV2 and TRBJ1-1; D uncertain. Germline loops: CDR1 SNHLY, CDR2 FYNNEI. V was cut by 5 bases and J by 0 bases, with 13 bases left in between. This CDR3 has 15 residues.

This clonotype was counted between two and nine times. CDR3: CAIPQRAELSSGANVLTF. As DNA, the CDR3 is TGTGCCATCCCTCAAAGGGCCGAACTCTCATCTGGGGCCAACGTCCTGACTTTC. This sequence joins TRBV6-6 and TRBJ2-6; D ambiguous. The CDR3 consists of 18 residues. V lost 10 bases, J lost 1 base, and 23 bases lay in between. Germline V lookup: CDR1 MNHNY, CDR2 SVGAGI (reference sequence).

In its sample, this clonotype ranks as medium-sized. This rearrangement joins TRBV3-1 to TRBJ2-7, with 9 bases aligning to TRBD1. The germline gives CDR1 LGHDT, CDR2 YNNKEL (reference sequence). The CDR3 contains 14 residues. J lost 4 bases, V lost 1 base, and 2 bases had no gene match. The CDR3 region is CASSQGDRVYEQYF. The DNA of the CDR3 is TGTGCCAGCAGCCAAGGGGACAGGGTTTACGAGCAGTACTTC.

This clonotype was observed at least ten times. The chain carries TRBV7-2 and TRBJ2-2; D perhaps matches TRBD2 (5 bases). Per the germline V gene, CDR1 is SGHTA and CDR2 is FQGNSA. The V and J ends lost 5 bases and 2 bases respectively, with 24 bases between them. CDR3 length: 19 amino acids. CDR3 DNA: TGTGCCAGCAGCCTAGTCCGTGTGGCGGGCGCCCCCAACACCGGGGAGCTGTTTTTT. This codes for CASSLVRVAGAPNTGELFF.

This clonotype was found many times. The J gene is TRBJ2-5, the V gene TRBV20-1, with D unclear. The CDR3 totals 14 residues. V dropped 0 bases and J dropped 4 bases, with 12 bases sitting between them. Per germline, CDR1 DFQATT and CDR2 SNEGSKA (reference sequence). The CDR3 DNA is TGCAGTGCTAGAGATTATGGGGATAGAGAGACCCAGTACTTC. Translated: CSARDYGDRETQYF.

This clonotype was counted a few times. The chain carries TRBV4-2 and TRBJ2-7, with TRBD2 matching 9 bases. V dropped 0 bases and J dropped 3; count of bases not matched to a gene: 3. CDR1 LGHNA and CDR2 YNFKEQ come from the germline V gene. The CDR3 runs to 15 residues. CDR3 nucleotide sequence: TGTGCCAGCAGCCAAGAGACTAGCGGCATCTACGAGCAGTACTTC. This sequence encodes CASSQETSGIYEQYF.

This clonotype has more than one count but fewer than ten. The chain couples TRBV9 to TRBJ2-2; 8 bases agree with TRBD1. V was clipped by 0 bases and J by 1 base; unmatched bases: 2. Germline values: CDR1 SGDLS, CDR2 YYNGEE. There are 16 residues in the CDR3. The CDR3 DNA sequence: TGTGCCAGCAGCGTAGACGGACAGGGGAACACCGGGGAGCTGTTTTTT. Amino acid sequence: CASSVDGQGNTGELFF.

This clonotype has ten or more counts. The chain recombines TRBV28 with TRBJ2-7, with TRBD1 matching over 8 bases. CDR3 length: 15 residues. Germline CDR1 and CDR2: MDHEN and SYDVKM. The ends lost 5 bases at V and 3 bases at J; junction bases unmatched: 9. CDR3 sequence reads: CASSPLRDRGYEQYF. In DNA, the CDR3 is TGTGCCAGCAGTCCCCTGAGAGACAGGGGCTACGAGCAGTACTTC.

This clonotype was observed a few times. This chain uses TRBV7-3 with TRBJ2-3, with D unresolved. The length of the CDR3 is 15 residues. V was shortened by 5 bases and J by 3 bases, with 15 bases between the two germline ends. Germline CDR1 is SGHTA and CDR2 is FQGTGA. The chain's CDR3 is CASSRRNLGTDTQYF. The CDR3, as DNA: TGTGCCAGCAGCCGACGAAACTTGGGAACAGATACGCAGTATTTT.

Details on this clonotype: This may be a read error: a much more frequent sequence differs by one nucleotide. The V and J genes are TRBV4-2 and TRBJ1-5, with D perhaps matching TRBD1 (6 bases). Germline CDR1 is LGHNA and CDR2 is YNFKEQ. V lost 1 base and J lost 7, with 14 bases in between. CDR3 size: 15 residues. Here the CDR3 DNA reads TGTGCCAGCAGCCAAGGAGGGGGAGGACGGCAGCCCCAGCATTTT. Protein sequence: CASSQGGGGRQPQHF.

In this sample, this clonotype is medium-sized. The chain employs TRBV28 and TRBJ2-3, with 7 bases matching TRBD2. After removal of 1 base from V and 5 bases from J, the junction contained 6 bases not matched to a gene. The CDR3 is 15 amino acids. Per germline, CDR1 MDHEN and CDR2 SYDVKM. CDR3 sequence: CASSLSAGSVDTQYF. CDR3 in DNA: TGTGCCAGCAGTTTATCAGCGGGGTCGGTAGATACGCAGTATTTT.

This clonotype has more than one count but fewer than ten. This chain joins TRBV20-1 and TRBJ1-2, with D possibly being TRBD1 (5 bases). Trimming took 3 bases from V and 8 from J, leaving 16 bases between them. The CDR3 has 13 amino acids. From germline, CDR1 is DFQATT and CDR2 SNEGSKA (reference sequence). CDR3 region: CSARGKGRDGYTF. Written as DNA, the CDR3 is TGCAGTGCTAGGGGGAAAGGCCGGGACGGCTACACCTTC.

This chain connects TRBV7-9 to TRBJ1-6, with TRBD1 matching over 7 bases. The ends lost 5 bases at V and 3 bases at J; junction bases unmatched: 10. The CDR3 runs 17 residues. CDR1 is SEHNR and CDR2 is FQNEAQ in the germline V gene (reference sequence). The CDR3 here is CASSPTGPENYNSPLHF. The CDR3 DNA reads TGTGCCAGCAGCCCGACAGGGCCAGAAAACTATAATTCACCCCTCCACTTT.

This clonotype was found a few times. V gene TRBV9 combines with J gene TRBJ2-1, with 10 bases identical to TRBD2. V lost 0 bases to trimming and J lost 8 bases; unmatched junction nucleotides: 5. The CDR3 loop spans 15 amino acids. Germline V lookup: CDR1 SGDLS, CDR2 YYNGEE. This chain's CDR3 is CASSVVGLASDEQFF. The DNA of the CDR3 is TGTGCCAGCAGCGTAGTGGGACTAGCGAGTGATGAGCAGTTCTTC.

This clonotype was seen many times. This sequence joins TRBV10-3 and TRBJ2-1; 7 bases fit TRBD1. Germline-derived CDR1 and CDR2 are ENHRY and SYGVKD. The CDR3 sequence is 16 residues long. V dropped 2 bases and J dropped 0; count of bases not matched to a gene: 4. CDR3 region: CAISEQGQSSYNEQFF. The CDR3, as DNA: TGTGCCATCAGTGAGCAGGGACAGAGCTCCTACAATGAGCAGTTCTTC.

By share, this clonotype ranks as medium-sized. The CDR3 loop reads CASSRYSADYNEQFF. Here the CDR3 DNA reads TGTGCCAGCAGCCGATACTCGGCAGACTACAATGAGCAGTTCTTC. The J gene is TRBJ2-1, the V gene TRBV6-2 or TRBV6-3; no clear D gene. This CDR3 contains 15 residues. CDR1 is MNHEY, CDR2 SVGEGT, per germline. V was shortened by 6 bases and J by 3 bases, with 15 bases between the two germline ends.

This clonotype occurred many times. V is TRBV2 and J is TRBJ1-2; D is unclear. The CDR3 is 14 amino acids. The V end lost 6 bases, the J end lost 6 bases, and 17 bases lay between the germline ends. Germline V lookup: CDR1 SNHLY, CDR2 FYNNEI. CDR3 sequence reads: CASRARVISDGYTF. In DNA form, the CDR3 reads TGTGCCAGCAGGGCAAGGGTAATTAGCGATGGCTACACCTTC.